These 11 T cell receptor beta chains were all obtained from the same sample, sequenced in a study of shared clonotypes between healthy human individuals. TCRdb keeps only in-frame clones here, not all; method: immunoSEQ multiplex PCR. The sample comprises about 2.4 million clones, 93% of which are singletons, and about 0.34% rests with the top ten. The sample was naive CD4+ T cells from PBMCs. Subset described: CD45RA+ positively selected. These receptors came from a young man in good health. Some clones in this sample may be carry-over from other donors' samples.

Concerning this clone itself: The germline gene is not matched at one end of the junction; a read error may be the cause. J is TRBJ2-5 and V is TRBV11-2; no firm D call. CDR3 size: 14 residues. Germline values: CDR1 SGHAT, CDR2 FQNNGV. The CDR3 is CASSLEPAQGTQYF. DNA for the CDR3: TGTGCCAGCAGCTTAGAGCCAGCCCAAGGGACCCAGTACTTC.

The chain is built from TRBV5-1 and TRBJ2-2; the D gene is possibly TRBD1 (6 bases). This CDR3 spans 13 amino acids. V lost 4 bases, J lost 6 bases, and 10 bases lay in between. Germline-derived CDR1 and CDR2 are SGHRS and YFSETQ. As DNA, the CDR3 is TGCGCCAGCAGCACAGACAGGCCCGGGGAGCTGTTTTTT. Translation: CASSTDRPGELFF.

V usage is TRBV5-4 and J usage is TRBJ1-4, with 10 positions matching TRBD1. Unmatched junction bases numbered 11, after V lost 3 bases and J lost 3 bases. CDR3 size: 18 residues. The germline CDR1 and CDR2 sequences are SGHNT and YYREEE (reference sequence). CDR3 bases: TGTGCCAGCAGCTCATGGAACGACAGGGGGCTGGCTAATGAAAAACTGTTTTTT. Translated: CASSSWNDRGLANEKLFF.

Concerning this clone: Just one base apart from a much larger clone, this may be a read error. This chain links TRBV6-5 with TRBJ1-1; D might be TRBD1 (5 bases). V lost 11 bases and J 1 base, leaving 5 bases between the germline ends. Germline CDR1 and CDR2: MNHEY and SVGAGI. The CDR3 extends over 10 amino acids. CDR3: CAGGNTEAFF. CDR3 DNA: TGTGCCGGGGGGAACACTGAAGCTTTCTTT.

With regard to this clone: Other DNA sequences within the sample encode an identical CDR3. V is TRBV7-9 and J is TRBJ1-2, with 9 bases that match TRBD1. V trimming: 1 base; J trimming: 6 bases; junction bases outside the gene matches: 3. The germline gives CDR1 SEHNR, CDR2 FQNEAQ (reference sequence). The CDR3 contains 14 residues. CDR3 residues: CASSLGTGGNGYTF. The CDR3 DNA is TGTGCCAGCAGCTTAGGTACAGGGGGCAATGGCTACACCTTC.

In DNA form, the CDR3 reads TGTGCCAGCAGCCCCGGGGGGCGCGTTACTGAAGCTTTCTTT. This sequence encodes CASSPGGRVTEAFF. The rearrangement joins TRBV7-2 to TRBJ1-1, with TRBD1 as a possible D gene (6 bases). The V end was cut by 5 bases, the J end by 5 bases, with 15 bases between. In germline, CDR1 is SGHTA, CDR2 FQGNSA. The CDR3 loop spans 14 amino acids.

The genes are TRBV27 and TRBJ1-4; unclear D gene. CDR1 MNHEY and CDR2 SMNVEV come from the germline V gene (reference sequence). The CDR3 contains 13 residues. Trimming left V 6 bases short and J 3 bases short, with 8 bases between. The CDR3, as DNA: TGTGCCAGCAGAAAGAGAGCTAATGAAAAACTGTTTTTT. Translated: CASRKRANEKLFF.

The chain links TRBV6-6 to TRBJ1-2; D is undetermined. Germline values: CDR1 MNHNY, CDR2 SVGAGI (reference sequence). This CDR3 region has 13 residues. V was shortened by 7 bases and J by 1 base, with 10 bases between the two germline ends. CDR3 nucleotide sequence: TGTGCCAGCATGGGCGTTCGTAACTATGGCTACACCTTC. Protein product: CASMGVRNYGYTF.

The CDR3 loop is CASSLIRGGSTDTQYF. In DNA form, the CDR3 reads TGTGCCAGCAGCTTAATAAGAGGCGGTAGCACAGATACGCAGTATTTT. The V call is TRBV11-1, the J call TRBJ2-3; no firm D call. The germline V gene encodes CDR1 SGHAT and CDR2 FQDESV (reference sequence). Trimming took 2 bases from V and 0 from J, leaving 12 bases between them. The CDR3 runs 16 residues.

This clone turned up a few times. This chain links TRBV9 with TRBJ1-2; D remains unclear. Between the trimmed V and J ends, which lost 6 bases and 0 bases, there was a span of 9 bases. The germline gives CDR1 SGDLS, CDR2 YYNGEE. This CDR3 comprises 13 residues. The CDR3 reads CASTIGTNYGYTF. DNA for the CDR3: TGTGCCAGCACCATCGGGACTAACTATGGCTACACCTTC. Drawing the rest from reference TRBV9 and TRBJ1-2, the complete variable domain is DSGVTQTPKHLITATGQRVTLRCSPRSGDLSVYWYQQSLDQGLQFLIQYYNGEERAKGNILERFSAQQFPDLHSELNLSSLELGDSALYFCASTIGTNYGYTFGSGTRLTVV.

The chain employs TRBV5-1 and TRBJ2-3; D tentatively fits TRBD1 or TRBD2 (5 bases each). Germline V gene sequence: CDR1 SGHRS, CDR2 YFSETQ. CDR3 length equals 17 residues. V was trimmed by 4 bases and J by 2 bases, leaving 20 bases between them. CDR3 DNA sequence: TGCGCCAGCAGCCCTCCCGGGGCCACCGCAATCACAGATACGCAGTATTTT. Translating gives CASSPPGATAITDTQYF.